The 3 T cell receptor beta chains given below trace back to one sample, sequenced in a study of blood T cell repertoires in COVID-19. Assay used: immunoSEQ multiplex PCR; TCRdb lists only in-frame clones, some missing. This sample has roughly 160,000 clones, with 90% to 95% found just once. The sequenced sample consisted of peripheral blood. The receptor set was obtained from a man aged 50 to 60 with acute or convalescent COVID-19.

This chain links TRBV5-8 with TRBJ2-7; possible D gene TRBD1, 6 bases. V lost 7 bases, J lost 3 bases, and 20 bases lay in between. Germline values: CDR1 SGHTS, CDR2 YDEGEE. CDR3 size: 15 residues. CDR3 loop: CASLPSKAGVYEQYF. The CDR3 DNA sequence: TGTGCCAGCTTACCGTCTAAGGCAGGGGTCTACGAGCAGTACTTC.

This chain joins TRBV3-1 (or the pseudogene TRBV3-2) and TRBJ2-6; possibly TRBD2 for D (5 bases). Germline CDR1 LGHDT, CDR2 YNNKEL (reference sequence). The CDR3 has 16 residues. Trimming removed 2 bases at V and 0 bases at J, with 8 bases between. The CDR3 sequence: CASSQSRDSGANVLTF. Here the CDR3 DNA reads TGTGCCAGCAGCCAATCGAGGGACTCTGGGGCCAACGTCCTGACTTTC.

This clone was observed a handful of times. The chain couples TRBV6-6 to TRBJ1-2; 9 positions match TRBD1. This CDR3 comprises 13 residues. The trim removed 5 bases at V and 7 bases at J, leaving 5 bases unmatched. Germline V gives CDR1 MNHNY, CDR2 SVGAGI (reference sequence). The CDR3 nucleotides are TGTGCCAGCAGTCCGGGACAGGGACTTGGCTACACCTTC. The encoded protein is CASSPGQGLGYTF.